This T cell receptor beta chain was sequenced in a study of control samples from healthy donors and cancer patients. The table came from immunoSEQ multiplex PCR; TCRdb's copy has only in-frame clones and leaves some out. The sample has some 73,000 clones; about 93% are singletons. Sequenced input: blood. The receptor comes from a woman aged 40 to 50 in good health.

CDR3 protein: CASSPSIVAVGDEKLFF. CDR3 coding DNA: TGTGCCAGCTCCCCATCCATCGTGGCAGTTGGAGATGAAAAACTGTTTTTT. The rearrangement links TRBV18 to TRBJ1-4; D call uncertain. From germline, CDR1 is KGHSH and CDR2 LQKENI. V was shortened by 6 bases and J by 6 bases, with 23 bases between the two germline ends. The CDR3 totals 17 residues.